This T cell receptor (beta chain) was documented in a study of early T cells in non-severe SARS-CoV-2 infection. As for the study in general: The input, bulk RNA from unsorted whole blood, was sequenced, and chains were unpaired. Study-wide results and caveats: Clonotype matching in VDJdb favored anti-spike CD8 responses and did not capture private and CD4 specificities.

Worth noting for this clonotype: Its specificity is unknown.

Molecules of cDNA were individually given unique molecular identifiers that were attached to them. TCRdb independently ran MiXCR on the 5' RACE reads; one entry per CDR3 protein. The data contain about 81,000 distinct CDR3 sequences, roughly 6% of them seen just once; the ten biggest clones take up 7.8%. Germline CDR1 is MNHEY and CDR2 is SVGAGI. V gave up 10 bases and J gave up 0 bases, with 17 bases separating them. CDR3 length: 15 residues. Sequenced input: whole blood. This clonotype was obtained from an adult who was a healthcare worker with PCR-confirmed SARS-CoV-2 infection or an uninfected control (not recorded which). The chain combines TRBV6-5 with TRBJ2-3; D is perhaps TRBD1 (6 bases). CDR3 amino acids: CATSSDRRSTDTQYF. DNA of the CDR3: TGTGCCACCTCTTCAGACAGGCGAAGCACAGATACGCAGTATTTT.